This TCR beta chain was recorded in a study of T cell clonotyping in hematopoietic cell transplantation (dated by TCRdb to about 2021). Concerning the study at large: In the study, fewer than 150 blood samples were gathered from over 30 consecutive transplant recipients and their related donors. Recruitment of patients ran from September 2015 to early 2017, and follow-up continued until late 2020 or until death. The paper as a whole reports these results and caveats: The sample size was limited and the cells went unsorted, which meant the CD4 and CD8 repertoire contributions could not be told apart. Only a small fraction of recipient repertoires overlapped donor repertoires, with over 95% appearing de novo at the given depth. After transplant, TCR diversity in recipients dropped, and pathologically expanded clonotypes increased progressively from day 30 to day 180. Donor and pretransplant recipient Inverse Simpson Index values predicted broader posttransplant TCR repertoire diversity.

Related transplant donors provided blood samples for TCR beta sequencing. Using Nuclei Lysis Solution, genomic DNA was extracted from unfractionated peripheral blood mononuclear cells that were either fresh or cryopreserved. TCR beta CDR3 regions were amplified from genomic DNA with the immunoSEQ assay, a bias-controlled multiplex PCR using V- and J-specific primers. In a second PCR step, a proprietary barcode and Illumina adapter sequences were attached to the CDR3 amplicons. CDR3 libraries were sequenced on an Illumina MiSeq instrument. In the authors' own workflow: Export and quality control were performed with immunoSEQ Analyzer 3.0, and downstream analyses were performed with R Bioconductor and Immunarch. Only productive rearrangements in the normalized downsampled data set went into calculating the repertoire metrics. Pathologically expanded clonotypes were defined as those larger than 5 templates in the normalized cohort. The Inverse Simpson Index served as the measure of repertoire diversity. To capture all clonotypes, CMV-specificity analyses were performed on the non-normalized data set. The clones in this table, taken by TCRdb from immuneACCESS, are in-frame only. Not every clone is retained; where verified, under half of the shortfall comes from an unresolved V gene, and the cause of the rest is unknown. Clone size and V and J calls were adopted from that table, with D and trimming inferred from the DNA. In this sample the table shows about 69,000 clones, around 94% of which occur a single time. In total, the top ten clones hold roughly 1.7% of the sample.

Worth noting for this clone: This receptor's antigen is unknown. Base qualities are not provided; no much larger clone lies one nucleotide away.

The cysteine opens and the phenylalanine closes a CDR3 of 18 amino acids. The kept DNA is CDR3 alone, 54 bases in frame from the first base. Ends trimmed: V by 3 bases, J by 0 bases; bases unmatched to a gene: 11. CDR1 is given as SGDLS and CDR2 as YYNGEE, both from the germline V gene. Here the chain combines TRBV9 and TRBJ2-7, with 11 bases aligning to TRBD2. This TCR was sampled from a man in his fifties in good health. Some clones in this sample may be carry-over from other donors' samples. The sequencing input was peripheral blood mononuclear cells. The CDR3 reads CASSATGTSGPNSYEQYF. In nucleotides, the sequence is TGTGCCAGCAGCGCCACCGGGACTAGCGGACCCAACTCCTACGAGCAGTACTTC.